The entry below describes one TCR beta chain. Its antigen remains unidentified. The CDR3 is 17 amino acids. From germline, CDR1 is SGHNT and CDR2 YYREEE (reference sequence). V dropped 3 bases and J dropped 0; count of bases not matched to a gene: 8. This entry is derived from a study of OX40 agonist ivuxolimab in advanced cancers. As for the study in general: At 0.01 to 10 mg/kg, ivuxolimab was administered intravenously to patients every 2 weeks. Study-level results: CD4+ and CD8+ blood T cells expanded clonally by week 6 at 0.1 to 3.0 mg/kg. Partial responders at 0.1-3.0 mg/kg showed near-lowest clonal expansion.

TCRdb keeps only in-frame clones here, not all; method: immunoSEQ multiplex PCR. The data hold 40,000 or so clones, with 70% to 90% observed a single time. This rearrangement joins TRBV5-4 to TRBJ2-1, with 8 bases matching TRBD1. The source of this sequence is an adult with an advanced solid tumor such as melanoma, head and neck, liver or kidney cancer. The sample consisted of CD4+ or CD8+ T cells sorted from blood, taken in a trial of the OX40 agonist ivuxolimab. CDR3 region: CASSSHGTGLSYNEQFF. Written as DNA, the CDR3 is TGTGCCAGCAGCTCGCATGGGACAGGTCTCTCCTACAATGAGCAGTTCTTC.